The 7 T cell receptor beta chains below all came from one sample that was sequenced in a study of cytomegalovirus exposure and HLA in healthy donors. Profiling relied on immunoSEQ multiplex PCR, and the TCRdb table lists in-frame clones only, not all of them. Here the sample spans about 180,000 clones, 75% to 90% being singletons. Source material: PBMCs. The receptors derive from a man aged 18 to 29 in good health and CMV-seropositive.

The chain uses TRBV4-1 and TRBJ2-7, with 9 bases aligning to TRBD1. Germline V gives CDR1 MGHRA, CDR2 YSYEKL. The CDR3 runs 15 residues. J lost 2 bases, V lost 4 bases, and 6 bases had no gene match. CDR3 in amino acids: CASSLVRTGAYEQYF. The CDR3 DNA follows: TGCGCCAGCAGCCTCGTACGGACAGGGGCCTACGAGCAGTACTTC.

The chain recombines TRBV5-1 with TRBJ2-5, with TRBD2 matching 11 bases. CDR3 length equals 16 residues. Germline values: CDR1 SGHRS, CDR2 YFSETQ. V lost 4 bases and J lost 1; bases outside the gene matches: 6. CDR3 bases: TGCGCCAGCAGCCCCATGCTAGCGGGGGGCCAAGAGACCCAGTACTTC. It translates to CASSPMLAGGQETQYF. Looking up the rest from reference TRBV5-1 and TRBJ2-5 gives the full variable domain: KAGVTQTPRYLIKTRGQQVTLSCSPISGHRSVSWYQQTPGQGLQFLFEYFSETQRNKGNFPGRFSGRQFSNSRSEMNVSTLELGDSALYLCASSPMLAGGQETQYFGPGTRLLVL.

J is TRBJ2-1 and V is TRBV9, with 9 bases that match TRBD2. V was pared by 4 bases and J by 0 bases, with 8 bases of the junction left unmatched. The germline CDR1 and CDR2 sequences are SGDLS and YYNGEE. The CDR3 totals 17 residues. The CDR3 DNA follows: TGTGCCAGCAGCCCGAGACTAGCGGAAAGCTCCTACAATGAGCAGTTCTTC. Translation gives CASSPRLAESSYNEQFF.

The V gene is TRBV5-1, the J gene TRBJ1-4; no definite D call. The CDR3 loop spans 14 amino acids. Trimming cost V 7 bases and J 4 bases, with 14 bases left between them. Germline V CDR1 and CDR2: SGHRS, YFSETQ. The CDR3 region has the DNA TGCGCCAGCTCCCCCGGCGGGAGTAATGAAAAACTGTTTTTT. This encodes CASSPGGSNEKLFF. The whole variable domain, filled in from reference TRBV5-1 and TRBJ1-4, reads KAGVTQTPRYLIKTRGQQVTLSCSPISGHRSVSWYQQTPGQGLQFLFEYFSETQRNKGNFPGRFSGRQFSNSRSEMNVSTLELGDSALYLCASSPGGSNEKLFFGSGTQLSVL.

The V and J genes are TRBV5-1 and TRBJ2-7; D ambiguous. CDR3 length: 12 amino acids. CDR1 is SGHRS, CDR2 YFSETQ, per germline. V lost 4 bases and J lost 7, with 12 bases in between. The CDR3 loop reads CASSPSGGEQYF. The CDR3 DNA is TGCGCCAGCAGCCCCTCGGGTGGAGAGCAGTACTTC.

This clone came up once. The chain links TRBV4-2 to TRBJ1-1; 10 bases map to TRBD1. The CDR3 is 16 residues long. The V gene end was trimmed by 2 bases and the J gene end by 4 bases; junction bases not matched to a gene: 7. Germline V gene lookup returns CDR1 LGHNA and CDR2 YNFKEQ. CDR3 loop: CASSQPGTGVRTEAFF. The DNA for the CDR3 is TGTGCCAGCAGCCAACCGGGGACAGGGGTACGCACTGAAGCTTTCTTT.

This clone has only a few counts. The rearrangement uses TRBV27 and TRBJ1-5, with D possibly being TRBD1 (5 bases). Germline V gene sequence: CDR1 MNHEY, CDR2 SMNVEV (reference sequence). The CDR3 length is 15 residues. V lost 4 bases and J lost 3, with 13 bases in between. CDR3 residues: CASSSQGGNNQPQHF. The CDR3 coding sequence is TGTGCCAGCAGTTCCCAGGGTGGGAACAATCAGCCCCAGCATTTT.